These 25 T cell receptor beta chains came from one sample sequenced in a study of T cell repertoires in cytomegalovirus infection. MiXCR, run by TCRdb on the reads, gives a single entry per CDR3 protein. The sample holds around 740,000 distinct CDR3 sequences, about a third seen once. Sample: PBMCs. The receptors were gathered from a human donor in good health (CMV status not recorded). Some clones in this sample may be carry-over from other donors' samples.

The chain combines TRBV4-1 with TRBJ2-6; D may be TRBD1 or TRBD2 (6 bases each). V lost 5 bases and J 4 bases, leaving 15 bases between the germline ends. CDR1 and CDR2 (germline): MGHRA, YSYEKL. The CDR3 runs to 16 residues. The CDR3 nucleotides read TGCGCCAGCAGCGGAATCGGGGGCCTCGGGGCCAACGTCCTGACTTTC. Protein: CASSGIGGLGANVLTF.

The chain is built from TRBV29-1 and TRBJ2-1; D ambiguous. The V and J ends lost 6 bases and 4 bases respectively, with 7 bases between them. CDR3 length: 11 amino acids. Germline lookup yields CDR1 SQVTM and CDR2 ANQGSEA. CDR3 sequence reads: CSVINYNEQFF. The CDR3 DNA is TGCAGCGTGATTAATTACAATGAGCAGTTCTTC.

Concerning this clonotype: A much bigger clone sits one base away, suggesting this may be a read error. CDR3 in amino acids: CASTHGTSVPRVQFF. CDR3 in DNA: TGTGCCAGCACCCACGGGACTAGCGTTCCCCGGGTGCAGTTCTTC. The chain is built from TRBV7-2 and TRBJ2-1, with 10 positions matching TRBD2. CDR3 size: 15 residues. The J segment lost 12 bases and the V segment lost 7 bases, leaving 15 bases of the junction unmatched. Germline values: CDR1 SGHTA, CDR2 FQGNSA.

This clonotype has just one count. The J gene is TRBJ1-2, the V gene TRBV19; TRBD1 aligns across 7 bases. With V trimmed by 7 bases and J by 4 bases, 9 bases remained unmatched. Per germline, CDR1 LNHDA and CDR2 SQIVND (reference sequence). The CDR3 spans 14 residues. CDR3 coding DNA: TGTGCCAGTAAACCAGAGACAGGGCCCTATGGCTACACCTTC. Translated, it gives CASKPETGPYGYTF. The full variable domain, completed using reference TRBV19 and TRBJ1-2, is DGGITQSPKYLFRKEGQNVTLSCEQNLNHDAMYWYRQDPGQGLRLIYYSQIVNDFQKGDIAEGYSVSREKKESFPLTVTSAQKNPTAFYLCASKPETGPYGYTFGSGTRLTVV.

This chain connects TRBV6-5 to TRBJ1-3, with 9 bases aligning to TRBD1. Germline trimming cut 5 bases from V and 4 bases from J; bases unmatched to any gene: 9. The CDR3 length is 16 residues. CDR1 is MNHEY, CDR2 SVGAGI, per germline. DNA of the CDR3: TGTGCCAGCAGTAGGGGGACAGGGCATTCCGGAAACACCATATATTTT. This translates into CASSRGTGHSGNTIYF.

This clonotype appeared a few times. V usage is TRBV7-2 and J usage is TRBJ2-3; D is unresolved. Trimming took off 3 bases at V and 1 base at J, with 14 bases between the two ends. The CDR3 sequence is 16 residues long. CDR1 and CDR2 from the germline V gene are SGHTA and FQGNSA. The CDR3 DNA is TGTGCCAGCAGCTTGGGGTCGTGGCGCCGCACAGATACGCAGTATTTT. It translates to CASSLGSWRRTDTQYF.

Here the CDR3 DNA reads TGCGCCAGCTCCCTTGTAAGCGGGGGGGCCCGGCAAGAGACCCAGTACTTC. It translates to CASSLVSGGARQETQYF. The chain joins TRBV5-1 to TRBJ2-5; 10 bases agree with TRBD2. The V gene end was trimmed by 7 bases and the J gene end by 2 bases; junction bases not matched to a gene: 14. The CDR3 extends over 17 amino acids. From germline, CDR1 is SGHRS and CDR2 YFSETQ.

J is TRBJ1-2 and V is TRBV10-3, with D possibly being TRBD1 (5 bases). V was cut by 7 bases and J by 8 bases, with 17 bases left in between. The CDR3 covers 13 residues. In germline, CDR1 is ENHRY, CDR2 SYGVKD. CDR3 nucleotides: TGTGCCATCAAGACCGGGACTAAGGAAGGCTACACCTTC. Its protein is CAIKTGTKEGYTF.

This clonotype was found many times. The J gene is TRBJ2-3, the V gene TRBV12-3 or TRBV12-4, with 11 bases matching TRBD1. The CDR3 is made up of 14 amino acids. The V gene end was trimmed by 6 bases and the J gene end by 5 bases; junction bases not matched to a gene: 4. For the CDR3, the DNA is TGTGCCAGCAGAACGGGACAGGGGGAAGATACGCAGTATTTT. It codes for CASRTGQGEDTQYF.

This clonotype was observed a single time. The CDR3 loop reads CAISFQGASDGYTF. The CDR3 DNA follows: TGTGCCATCAGTTTTCAGGGGGCGTCGGATGGCTACACCTTC. The J gene is TRBJ1-2, the V gene TRBV10-3, with TRBD1 matching over 8 bases. CDR1 and CDR2 (germline): ENHRY, SYGVKD. V trimming: 5 bases; J trimming: 6 bases; junction bases outside the gene matches: 8. The CDR3 is 14 amino acids.

In its sample, this clonotype was seen many times. The rearrangement joins TRBV6-4 to TRBJ2-3; D gene ambiguous. Germline V gene sequence: CDR1 MRHNA, CDR2 SNTAGT. Trimming cost V 0 bases and J 2 bases, with 6 bases left between them. The CDR3 is 14 amino acids. The CDR3 DNA sequence: TGTGCCAGCAGTGACTCTAGCCCCACAGATACGCAGTATTTT. The encoded protein is CASSDSSPTDTQYF.

The V and J genes are TRBV7-2 and TRBJ1-2, with D perhaps matching TRBD1 (6 bases). CDR3 length equals 15 residues. Germline V gene data show CDR1 as SGHTA and CDR2 as FQGNSA. The germline V and J ends were trimmed by 8 bases and 7 bases, with 23 bases remaining between them. CDR3 amino acids: CASAPKRDRGGGYTF. The CDR3 DNA reads as TGTGCCAGCGCCCCTAAGCGGGACCGAGGGGGTGGCTACACCTTC.

The rearrangement links TRBV19 to TRBJ2-7; D possibly uses TRBD1 or TRBD2 (5 bases each). V dropped 3 bases and J dropped 3 bases, with 9 bases sitting between them. The CDR3 is 13 residues long. From germline, CDR1 is LNHDA and CDR2 SQIVND (reference sequence). CDR3: CASSIRDGYEQYF. The CDR3 region has the DNA TGTGCCAGTAGTATTCGGGACGGCTACGAGCAGTACTTC.

This clonotype was counted many times. This chain links TRBV7-2 with TRBJ2-1; TRBD1 matches 10 bases. V was pared by 10 bases and J by 5 bases, with 11 bases of the junction left unmatched. This CDR3 has 15 amino acids. Germline loops: CDR1 SGHTA, CDR2 FQGNSA. CDR3 in DNA: TGTGCCACCACCTCTCAGGACAGGGGGGACAATGAGCAGTTCTTC. It specifies CATTSQDRGDNEQFF.

This clonotype occurred a few times. The chain carries TRBV4-2 and TRBJ1-1, with D unclear. This CDR3 region has 15 residues. The germline V gene encodes CDR1 LGHNA and CDR2 YNFKEQ. Trimming shortened V by 0 bases and J by 2 bases, and 10 bases separated the two germline ends. The chain's CDR3 is CASSQEGQQNTEAFF. The CDR3 nucleotides read TGTGCCAGCAGCCAAGAAGGGCAGCAAAACACTGAAGCTTTCTTT.

This clonotype was detected a few times. The chain carries TRBV27 and TRBJ1-5; a possible D gene is TRBD1 (6 bases). Trimming removed 5 bases at V and 6 bases at J, with 20 bases between. Germline CDR1 is MNHEY and CDR2 is SMNVEV (reference sequence). This CDR3 has 16 amino acids. DNA for the CDR3: TGTGCCAGCAGTCCTACTCCACAGGGTGCCCGTCAGCCCCAGCATTTT. This sequence encodes CASSPTPQGARQPQHF.

The V call is TRBV7-3, the J call TRBJ1-3; perhaps TRBD1 as D (6 bases). Deletions cut 2 bases from V and 2 bases from J, with 25 bases between. The CDR3 contains 20 residues. Germline V lookup: CDR1 SGHTA, CDR2 FQGTGA. CDR3 loop: CASSLYRDKLNITAGNTIYF. DNA of the CDR3: TGTGCCAGCAGCTTATACCGGGACAAACTAAACATAACCGCTGGAAACACCATATATTTT.

This clonotype was recorded a few times. The chain carries TRBV6-1 and TRBJ1-3; D not certain. CDR3 length: 16 amino acids. Trimming cost V 0 bases and J 2 bases, with 11 bases left between them. CDR1 and CDR2 from the germline V gene are MNHNS and SASEGT. CDR3 nucleotide sequence: TGTGCCAGCAGTGAAGCGCTGGGAGGGACTGGAAACACCATATATTTT. Protein: CASSEALGGTGNTIYF.

This sequence joins TRBV7-9 and TRBJ1-2, with D possibly being TRBD1 (5 bases). The CDR3 contains 15 residues. V was cut by 5 bases and J by 4 bases, with 17 bases left in between. Germline loops: CDR1 SEHNR, CDR2 FQNEAQ (reference sequence). CDR3 amino acids: CASSTGEVFPYGYTF. The DNA of the CDR3 is TGTGCCAGCAGCACAGGAGAGGTTTTTCCCTATGGCTACACCTTC.

This clonotype has only a few counts. This rearrangement joins TRBV27 to TRBJ1-2; no clear D. Between the trimmed V and J ends, which lost 5 bases and 0 bases, there was a span of 16 bases. Germline CDR1 MNHEY, CDR2 SMNVEV (reference sequence). This CDR3 has 16 amino acids. The CDR3 here is CASSPASLKTNYGYTF. For the CDR3, the DNA is TGTGCCAGCAGTCCGGCATCACTCAAAACTAACTATGGCTACACCTTC.

This clonotype came up a few times. The chain recombines TRBV5-6 with TRBJ2-7; 7 bases line up with TRBD1. The CDR3 is made up of 14 amino acids. Germline CDR1 is SGHDT and CDR2 is YYEEEE. The V gene end was trimmed by 4 bases and the J gene end by 2 bases; junction bases not matched to a gene: 6. The DNA of the CDR3 is TGTGCCAGCAGCCACCGGGACAGCCCCTACGAGCAGTACTTC. This codes for CASSHRDSPYEQYF.

This clonotype appeared a few times. This chain connects TRBV27 to TRBJ1-5; D is possibly TRBD1 (5 bases). Germline V lookup: CDR1 MNHEY, CDR2 SMNVEV (reference sequence). V was clipped by 2 bases and J by 5 bases, with 16 bases between them. The CDR3 extends over 16 amino acids. In DNA, the CDR3 is TGTGCCAGCAGTTTAAGTAATTCGGGGACCTATCAGCCCCAGCATTTT. It is translated as CASSLSNSGTYQPQHF.

This chain links TRBV6-6 with TRBJ1-6; no clear D gene. The V end was cut by 7 bases, the J end by 7 bases, with 11 bases between. This CDR3 comprises 13 residues. The germline V gene encodes CDR1 MNHNY and CDR2 SVGAGI (reference sequence). CDR3 sequence (DNA): TGTGCCAGCAATAAAAAGGAAAATTCACCCCTCCACTTT. This encodes CASNKKENSPLHF.

This clonotype occurred a few times. The genes are TRBV19 and TRBJ2-1; 12 bases agree with TRBD1. Germline CDR1 and CDR2: LNHDA and SQIVND (reference sequence). Trimming cost V 1 base and J 7 bases; bases outside gene matches: 8. This CDR3 is built from 17 residues. The DNA for the CDR3 is TGTGCCAGTAGTATAGTGCACCGGGACAGGGGGCAAAATGAGCAGTTCTTC. Translation gives CASSIVHRDRGQNEQFF.

This clonotype turned up a few times. The chain employs TRBV7-2 and TRBJ2-5; no definite D call. Germline values: CDR1 SGHTA, CDR2 FQGNSA. V gave up 6 bases and J gave up 2 bases, with 13 bases separating them. This CDR3 has 14 residues. CDR3 sequence: CASSLLRPQETQYF. The CDR3 DNA reads as TGTGCCAGCAGTTTACTACGTCCTCAAGAGACCCAGTACTTC.